A selection of T cell receptor beta chains follows, all from one sample in a study of vaccination and CD4 T cells after COVID-19. No cognate antigen is known for these TCRs. TCRdb recomputed calls from the PCR reads with MiXCR, one row per CDR3 protein. The table has approximately 19,000 distinct CDR3 sequences, about 56% seen once. The sequenced sample was CD4+ T cells from blood, cultured in vitro. The receptors were sampled from a human donor who had recovered from COVID-19. CDR3s include the opening cysteine and the closing phenylalanine or tryptophan. The order of the fields is CDR3 protein, CDR3 DNA, clone size, V gene, J gene, D gene. D genes are given only for firm matches. The size of a clone is reported for some rows only, either as once, few or many, or as a class for expanded clones.

CASSLQGSPRAEAFF	TGTGCCAGCAGTTTACAGGGGTCGCCGCGGGCTGAAGCTTTCTTT	-	TRBV27	TRBJ1-1	-
CASSYVQGKNTEAFF	TGTGCCAGCAGTTACGTTCAGGGGAAGAACACTGAAGCTTTCTTT	-	TRBV6-5	TRBJ1-1	-
CSAGTGSYEQYF	TGCAGTGCTGGAACAGGGTCCTACGAGCAGTACTTC	few	TRBV20-1	TRBJ2-7	-
CASSLSRTSGGGGTQYF	TGTGCCAGCAGCTTGAGTAGGACTAGCGGAGGGGGGGGGACGCAGTATTTT	few	TRBV7-2	TRBJ2-3	TRBD2
CASRQEALAPNTIYF	TGTGCCAGCAGACAGGAGGCCCTCGCCCCCAACACCATATATTTT	few	TRBV6-1	TRBJ1-3	-
CASSTDRINNQPQHF	TGTGCCAGCAGTACCGACAGGATTAATAATCAGCCCCAGCATTTT	-	TRBV6-2/TRBV6-3	TRBJ1-5	-
CASSATDRGGAFF	TGTGCCAGTAGTGCCACGGACAGGGGAGGGGCTTTCTTT	-	TRBV19	TRBJ1-1	TRBD1
CASSFTGGAEYGYTF	TGTGCCAGCAGCTTCACAGGGGGCGCTGAGTATGGCTACACCTTC	few	TRBV7-9	TRBJ1-2	TRBD1
CASSPSGSVNNEQFF	TGTGCCAGCAGTCCGAGCGGGAGTGTCAACAATGAGCAGTTCTTC	few	TRBV6-1	TRBJ2-1	TRBD2
CASRMGQGNSPLHF	TGTGCCAGCAGAATGGGACAGGGGAATTCACCCCTCCACTTT	-	TRBV25-1	TRBJ1-6	TRBD1
CAAAKVAGPSTDTQYF	TGTGCCGCCGCCAAAGTAGCGGGGCCTAGCACAGATACGCAGTATTTT	-	TRBV6-1	TRBJ2-3	TRBD2
CASSTTRLAGTDTQYF	TGCGCCAGCAGCACCACACGACTAGCGGGGACAGATACGCAGTATTTT	few	TRBV5-1	TRBJ2-3	TRBD2
CAISPIGGTEAFF	TGTGCCATCAGCCCGATCGGAGGTACTGAAGCTTTCTTT	few	TRBV10-3	TRBJ1-1	-
CASSLEDTYGYTF	TGTGCCAGCAGCTTAGAGGACACCTATGGCTACACCTTC	-	TRBV7-2	TRBJ1-2	-
CASSFTGHEQFF	TGTGCCAGCAGTTTCACGGGCCATGAGCAGTTCTTC	-	TRBV12-3/TRBV12-4	TRBJ2-1	-
CSARKGAGNTEAFF	TGCAGTGCTAGGAAGGGGGCTGGGAACACTGAAGCTTTCTTT	-	TRBV20-1	TRBJ1-1	TRBD1
CSAGQGATEAFF	TGCAGTGCTGGACAGGGGGCCACTGAAGCTTTCTTT	few	TRBV20-1	TRBJ1-1	TRBD1
CASSLGFPGKPNTEAFF	TGTGCCAGCAGCTTAGGATTTCCGGGGAAACCGAACACTGAAGCTTTCTTT	few	TRBV7-9	TRBJ1-1	-
CASSPAFGYSGNTIYF	TGTGCCAGCAGCCCTGCCTTTGGGTACTCTGGAAACACCATATATTTT	-	TRBV7-9	TRBJ1-3	-
CSAPVRGQGYYGYTF	TGCAGTGCCCCAGTCCGGGGACAGGGGTACTATGGCTACACCTTC	few	TRBV20-1	TRBJ1-2	TRBD1
CAWRTQPNTEAFF	TGTGCCTGGAGGACCCAGCCAAACACTGAAGCTTTCTTT	-	TRBV30	TRBJ1-1	-
CSASDRDYEQYF	TGCAGTGCTAGCGACAGAGACTACGAGCAGTACTTC	-	TRBV20-1	TRBJ2-7	-
CASSTAGGATVNEQFF	TGTGCCAGTAGTACTGCAGGGGGCGCGACGGTTAATGAGCAGTTCTTC	-	TRBV19	TRBJ2-1	TRBD1
CASSLFDRVEQYF	TGTGCCAGCAGTTTATTTGACAGGGTCGAGCAGTACTTC	-	TRBV27	TRBJ2-7	TRBD1
CASRIDREYGYTF	TGCGCCAGCAGGATCGACAGGGAATATGGCTACACCTTC	-	TRBV5-1	TRBJ1-2	TRBD1
CASSRSDTYGYTF	TGTGCCAGCTCACGCTCAGATACCTATGGCTACACCTTC	-	TRBV18	TRBJ1-2	-